This T cell receptor (beta chain) came from a study of cytomegalovirus exposure and HLA in healthy donors. V lost 5 bases, J lost 0 bases, and 10 bases stayed unmatched. CDR3 length equals 17 residues. Germline V gene sequence: CDR1 SEHNR, CDR2 FQNEAQ (reference sequence). This clone appeared a few times. Antigen unknown. Overall study findings and caveats: Confirmation was obtained in vitro that a few CMV-associated chains are specific for CMV antigens.

This PCR relied on a set of 60 Vbeta primers and 13 Jbeta primers. The repertoire was sequenced with immunoSEQ multiplex PCR; TCRdb's copy has only in-frame clones and lacks some. Altogether 90,000 to 150,000 clones are present, approximately 80% being singletons, with the ten largest covering 4.5% to 5%. Sequenced: PBMCs. The TCR sequence derives from a man in his fifties or sixties in good health and CMV-seropositive. V gene TRBV7-9 combines with J gene TRBJ1-1, with 9 bases that match TRBD1. Here the CDR3 reads CASSGRQGGYMNTEAFF. The CDR3 coding sequence is TGTGCCAGCAGCGGCAGACAGGGGGGTTACATGAACACTGAAGCTTTCTTT.